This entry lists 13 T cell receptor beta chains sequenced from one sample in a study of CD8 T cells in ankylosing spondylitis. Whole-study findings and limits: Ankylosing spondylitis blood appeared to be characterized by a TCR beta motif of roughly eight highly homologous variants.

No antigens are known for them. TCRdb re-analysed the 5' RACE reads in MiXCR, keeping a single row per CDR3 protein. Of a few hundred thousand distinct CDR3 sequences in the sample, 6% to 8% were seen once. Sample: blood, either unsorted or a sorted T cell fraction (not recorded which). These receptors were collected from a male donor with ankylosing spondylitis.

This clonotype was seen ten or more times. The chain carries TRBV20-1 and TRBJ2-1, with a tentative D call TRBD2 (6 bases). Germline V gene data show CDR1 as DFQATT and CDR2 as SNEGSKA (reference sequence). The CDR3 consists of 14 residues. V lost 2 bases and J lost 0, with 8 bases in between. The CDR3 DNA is TGCAGTGCTAGAAAGCGGGCCTCCTACAATGAGCAGTTCTTC. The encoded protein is CSARKRASYNEQFF.

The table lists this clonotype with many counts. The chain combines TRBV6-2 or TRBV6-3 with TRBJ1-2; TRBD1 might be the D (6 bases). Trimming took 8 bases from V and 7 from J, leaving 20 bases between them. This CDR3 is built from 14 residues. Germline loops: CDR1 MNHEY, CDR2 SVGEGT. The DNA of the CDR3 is TGTGCCAGCTCGCCCGACAGGACTCCGGGTGGCTACACCTTC. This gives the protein CASSPDRTPGGYTF.

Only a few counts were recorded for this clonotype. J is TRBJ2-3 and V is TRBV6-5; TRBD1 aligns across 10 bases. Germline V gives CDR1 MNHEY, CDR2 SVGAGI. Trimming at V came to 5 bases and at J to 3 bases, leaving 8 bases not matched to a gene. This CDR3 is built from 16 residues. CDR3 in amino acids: CASSPRDRGWTDTQYF. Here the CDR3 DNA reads TGTGCCAGCAGTCCCCGGGACAGGGGATGGACAGATACGCAGTATTTT.

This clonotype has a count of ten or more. The CDR3 region has the DNA TGCGCCAGCAGCAAAGGGCGACTACCGAACACCGGGGAGCTGTTTTTT. Translation: CASSKGRLPNTGELFF. J is TRBJ2-2 and V is TRBV4-3; possibly TRBD2 for D (5 bases). With 5 bases removed from V and 0 bases from J, the gap between germline ends came to 13 bases. The CDR3 sequence is 16 residues long. Germline loops: CDR1 LGHNA, CDR2 YSLEER.

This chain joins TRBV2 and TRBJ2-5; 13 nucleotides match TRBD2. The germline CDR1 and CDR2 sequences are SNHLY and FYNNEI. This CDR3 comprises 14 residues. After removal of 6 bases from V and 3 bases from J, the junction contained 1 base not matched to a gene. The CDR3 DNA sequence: TGTGCCAGCAGCGGGACTAGCGGGAAAGAGACCCAGTACTTC. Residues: CASSGTSGKETQYF. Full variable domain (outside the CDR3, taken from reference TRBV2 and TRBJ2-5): EPEVTQTPSHQVTQMGQEVILRCVPISNHLYFYWYRQILGQKVEFLVSFYNNEISEKSEIFDDQFSVERPDGSNFTLKIRSTKLEDSAMYFCASSGTSGKETQYFGPGTRLLVL.

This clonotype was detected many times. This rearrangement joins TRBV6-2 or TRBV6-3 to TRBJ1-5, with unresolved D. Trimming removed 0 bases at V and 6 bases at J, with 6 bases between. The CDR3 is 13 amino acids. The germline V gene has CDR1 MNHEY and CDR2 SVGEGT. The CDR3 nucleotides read TGTGCCAGCAGTTACTCGATTCGTCAGCCCCAGCATTTT. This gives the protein CASSYSIRQPQHF.

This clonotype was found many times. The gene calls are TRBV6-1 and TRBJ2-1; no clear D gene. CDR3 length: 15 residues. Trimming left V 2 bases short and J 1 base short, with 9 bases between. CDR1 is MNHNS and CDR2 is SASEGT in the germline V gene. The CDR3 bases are TGTGCCAGCAGTGAATTTCCTCCATCCTACAATGAGCAGTTCTTC. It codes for CASSEFPPSYNEQFF.

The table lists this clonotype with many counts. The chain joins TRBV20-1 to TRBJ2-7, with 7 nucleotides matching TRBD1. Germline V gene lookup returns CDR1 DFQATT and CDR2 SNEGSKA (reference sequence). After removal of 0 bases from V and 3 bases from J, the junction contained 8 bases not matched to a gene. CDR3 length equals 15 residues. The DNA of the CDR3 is TGCAGTGCTAGAGACCCCGGGACAGAACGCTACGAGCAGTACTTC. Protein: CSARDPGTERYEQYF.

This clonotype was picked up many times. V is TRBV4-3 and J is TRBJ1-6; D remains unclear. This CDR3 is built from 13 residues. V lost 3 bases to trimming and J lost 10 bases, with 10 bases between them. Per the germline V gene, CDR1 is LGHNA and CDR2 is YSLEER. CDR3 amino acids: CASSQLMGSPLHF. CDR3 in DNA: TGCGCCAGCAGCCAGCTCATGGGCTCACCCCTCCACTTT.

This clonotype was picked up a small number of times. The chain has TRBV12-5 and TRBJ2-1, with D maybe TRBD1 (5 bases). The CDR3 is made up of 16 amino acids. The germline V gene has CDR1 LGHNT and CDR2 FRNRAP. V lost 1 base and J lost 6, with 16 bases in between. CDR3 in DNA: TGTGCTAGTGGTTTGGCGACAGTTAGGGCGTCCAATGAGCAGTTCTTC. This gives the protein CASGLATVRASNEQFF.

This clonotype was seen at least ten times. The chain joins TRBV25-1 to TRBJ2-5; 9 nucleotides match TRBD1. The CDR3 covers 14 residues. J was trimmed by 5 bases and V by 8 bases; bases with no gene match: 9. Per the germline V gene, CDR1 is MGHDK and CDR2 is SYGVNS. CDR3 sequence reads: CASGQGQGPETQYF. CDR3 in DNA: TGTGCCAGCGGGCAGGGACAGGGCCCCGAGACCCAGTACTTC.

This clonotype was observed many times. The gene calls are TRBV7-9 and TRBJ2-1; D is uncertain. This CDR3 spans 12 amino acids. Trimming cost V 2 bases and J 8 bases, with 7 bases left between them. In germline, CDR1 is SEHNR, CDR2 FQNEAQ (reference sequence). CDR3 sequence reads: CASSLIVYEQFF. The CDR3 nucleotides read TGTGCCAGCAGCTTAATTGTCTATGAGCAGTTCTTC.

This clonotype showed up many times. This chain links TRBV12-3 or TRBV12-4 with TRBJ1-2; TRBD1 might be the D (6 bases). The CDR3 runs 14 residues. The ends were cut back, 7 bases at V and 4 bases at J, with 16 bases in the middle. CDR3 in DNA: TGTGCCAGCACCTGGGGGGGCCGCGGCTATGGCTACACCTTC. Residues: CASTWGGRGYGYTF.